A single sample is the source of the 26 T cell receptor beta chains below, sequenced in a study of CD8 T cells in Susac syndrome. RNA, at about 0.45 to 1 ug, was reverse transcribed with random hexamers. TCRdb passed the immunoSEQ multiplex PCR reads through MiXCR, listing each CDR3 protein once. The repertoire consists of 200,000 to 250,000 distinct CDR3 sequences, with 90% to 95% occurring once and the leading ten covering around 0.13%. Material: CD8+ T cells from PBMCs. These receptors came from a human donor with multiple sclerosis.

This clonotype came up once. This chain joins TRBV25-1 and TRBJ2-7, with TRBD1 matching 8 bases. V lost 3 bases, J lost 6 bases, and 4 bases stayed unmatched. Germline CDR1 is MGHDK and CDR2 is SYGVNS. The CDR3 covers 13 residues. DNA of the CDR3: TGTGCCAGCAGTGACAGGGGGCGGAGCGAGCAGTACTTC. It encodes CASSDRGRSEQYF.

The chain recombines TRBV4-3 with TRBJ2-4; perhaps TRBD2 as D (5 bases). This CDR3 region has 15 residues. The germline V gene has CDR1 LGHNA and CDR2 YSLEER. V was shortened by 0 bases and J by 7 bases, with 13 bases between the two germline ends. The CDR3 DNA is TGCGCCAGCAGCCAAGATTCACTAGGCGGGAACATTCAGTACTTC. Encoded protein: CASSQDSLGGNIQYF.

The chain uses TRBV11-2 and TRBJ2-1, with TRBD1 as a possible D gene (5 bases). CDR3 length: 12 residues. Germline V gene sequence: CDR1 SGHAT, CDR2 FQNNGV. Trimming took off 5 bases at V and 4 bases at J, with 6 bases between the two ends. The CDR3 region is CASSNRYNEQFF. CDR3 bases: TGTGCCAGCAGCAACAGGTACAATGAGCAGTTCTTC. Variable domain in full (rest from reference TRBV11-2 and TRBJ2-1): EAGVAQSPRYKIIEKRQSVAFWCNPISGHATLYWYQQILGQGPKLLIQFQNNGVVDDSQLPKDRFSAERLKGVDSTLKIQPAKLEDSAVYLCASSNRYNEQFFGPGTRLTVL.

This chain links TRBV6-2 or TRBV6-3 with TRBJ2-5; D unresolved. The CDR3 extends over 13 amino acids. V lost 8 bases and J lost 0, with 10 bases in between. Germline assignment: CDR1 MNHEY and CDR2 SVGEGT. Written as DNA, the CDR3 is TGTGCCAGCGTAGACGGACACCAAGAGACCCAGTACTTC. Translating it yields CASVDGHQETQYF.

The V gene is TRBV30, the J gene TRBJ1-1, with unresolved D. Germline V gene lookup returns CDR1 GTSNPN and CDR2 SVGIG (reference sequence). The CDR3 totals 13 residues. The germline V and J ends were trimmed by 3 bases and 1 base, with 9 bases remaining between them. This CDR3 is CAWRGPANTEAFF. As DNA, the CDR3 is TGTGCCTGGAGAGGACCGGCGAACACTGAAGCTTTCTTT.

V usage is TRBV24-1 and J usage is TRBJ2-5; TRBD1 matches 8 bases. Germline V CDR1 and CDR2: KGHDR, SFDVKD. The CDR3 is 14 residues long. J was trimmed by 4 bases and V by 4 bases; bases with no gene match: 4. CDR3 coding DNA: TGTGCCACCAGTGACCCCGGACAGGGAGAGACCCAGTACTTC. Amino acids: CATSDPGQGETQYF.

The rearrangement joins TRBV27 to TRBJ1-4; no firm D call. CDR1 and CDR2 from the germline V gene are MNHEY and SMNVEV (reference sequence). The CDR3 runs 12 residues. The V and J ends lost 6 bases and 7 bases respectively, with 9 bases between them. The CDR3 protein is CASSPEGEKLFF. The CDR3 nucleotides read TGTGCCAGCAGCCCCGAGGGTGAAAAACTGTTTTTT.

This chain uses TRBV4-2 with TRBJ1-6, with no clear D. This CDR3 is built from 12 residues. Germline loops: CDR1 LGHNA, CDR2 YNFKEQ. V was cut by 4 bases and J by 9 bases, with 7 bases left in between. CDR3 coding DNA: TGTGCCAGCAGCCTCACGAGTTCACCCCTCCACTTT. Its protein is CASSLTSSPLHF.

J is TRBJ2-2 and V is TRBV27; D not certain. CDR3 length: 12 amino acids. Trimming removed 4 bases from V and 6 bases from J, with 6 bases in between. The germline CDR1 and CDR2 sequences are MNHEY and SMNVEV (reference sequence). CDR3 DNA sequence: TGTGCCAGCAGTTGGCGGCCCGGGGAGCTGTTTTTT. Translation gives CASSWRPGELFF.

About this clonotype itself: Relative to the germline gene, one junction end is altered; a read error may explain this. The V gene is TRBV12-5, the J gene TRBJ2-7; the D is unclear. CDR1 is LGHNT, CDR2 FRNRAP, per germline. This CDR3 has 11 amino acids. The CDR3 sequence is CASGLVQVLTF. The CDR3 coding sequence is TGTGCTAGTGGTTTGGTGCAGGTACTCACCTTC. Full variable domain (remainder filled in from reference TRBV12-5 and TRBJ2-7): DARVTQTPRHKVTEMGQEVTMRCQPILGHNTVFWYRQTMMQGLELLAYFRNRAPLDDSGMPKDRFSAEMPDATLATLKIQPSEPRDSAVYFCASGLVQVLTFGPGTRLTVT.

This clonotype has more than one count but fewer than ten. This chain connects TRBV6-4 to TRBJ2-1; D is unresolved. The germline CDR1 and CDR2 sequences are MRHNA and SNTAGT. Trimming shortened V by 5 bases and J by 5 bases, and 10 bases separated the two germline ends. CDR3 length: 13 amino acids. DNA of the CDR3: TGTGCCAGCAGTTTGGGCACAAACAATGAGCAGTTCTTC. The encoded protein is CASSLGTNNEQFF.

This clonotype has a single count. The V gene is TRBV4-1, the J gene TRBJ2-7; D perhaps matches TRBD1 (5 bases). With 1 base removed from V and 3 bases from J, the gap between germline ends came to 13 bases. The CDR3 spans 15 residues. From germline, CDR1 is MGHRA and CDR2 YSYEKL. This CDR3 is CASSQVETVDYEQYF. Written as DNA, the CDR3 is TGCGCCAGCAGCCAAGTTGAGACAGTTGACTACGAGCAGTACTTC.

The chain combines TRBV6-6 with TRBJ2-1; a weak D match, TRBD1 (5 bases). Germline assignment: CDR1 MNHNY and CDR2 SVGAGI (reference sequence). This CDR3 region has 16 residues. V was trimmed by 6 bases and J by 8 bases, leaving 23 bases between them. CDR3 sequence: CASSLSRGPRVDEQFF. Here the CDR3 DNA reads TGTGCCAGCAGCCTATCAAGGGGTCCCCGAGTGGATGAGCAGTTCTTC.

This clonotype was counted a single time. The chain uses TRBV20-1 and TRBJ2-7; D is undetermined. The CDR3 spans 12 residues. Trimming took 3 bases from V and 2 from J, leaving 8 bases between them. Germline-derived CDR1 and CDR2 are DFQATT and SNEGSKA (reference sequence). The CDR3 protein is CSARWQPYEQYF. CDR3 coding DNA: TGCAGTGCTAGGTGGCAGCCCTACGAGCAGTACTTC.

The chain uses TRBV27 and TRBJ2-5; D may be TRBD2 (6 bases). Germline CDR1 reads MNHEY; CDR2 reads SMNVEV (reference sequence). There are 15 residues in the CDR3. V was clipped by 7 bases and J by 4 bases, with 19 bases between them. The CDR3 region is CASTPIGGTGETQYF. In DNA form, the CDR3 reads TGTGCCAGCACCCCTATAGGAGGGACTGGAGAGACCCAGTACTTC.

The V and J genes are TRBV6-2 or TRBV6-3 and TRBJ2-3; 7 nucleotides align to TRBD1. This CDR3 has 15 residues. With 6 bases clipped from V and 5 bases from J, the junction kept 11 bases outside the gene matches. CDR1 MNHEY and CDR2 SVGEGT come from the germline V gene. The CDR3 coding sequence is TGTGCCAGCAGCATTATCGGGACAGTTGGAGATACGCAGTATTTT. Amino acid sequence: CASSIIGTVGDTQYF.

The chain carries TRBV7-8 and TRBJ2-1; D is perhaps TRBD2 (5 bases). The CDR3 is 15 residues long. Trimming removed 2 bases from V and 3 bases from J, with 11 bases in between. CDR1 and CDR2 from the germline V gene are SGHVS and FQNEAQ. Written as DNA, the CDR3 is TGTGCCAGCAGCTTACCTAGCACTCTCTACAATGAGCAGTTCTTC. Protein product: CASSLPSTLYNEQFF.

This clonotype was counted only a few times. The chain couples TRBV2 to TRBJ2-7, with a weak D call TRBD2 (6 bases). Germline V gene lookup returns CDR1 SNHLY and CDR2 FYNNEI. Between the trimmed V and J ends, which lost 7 bases and 0 bases, there was a span of 10 bases. The CDR3 runs 13 residues. The CDR3 bases are TGTGCCAGCAAACGGGAGAGCTCCTACGAGCAGTACTTC. It encodes CASKRESSYEQYF.

This chain connects TRBV13 to TRBJ1-2; unclear D gene. Germline-derived CDR1 and CDR2 are PRHDT and FYEKMQ (reference sequence). This CDR3 region has 17 residues. Trimming cost V 0 bases and J 8 bases, with 22 bases left between them. The CDR3 coding sequence is TGTGCCAGCAGCTTAGGGCTGCTGGAACCGAGGAACGTGGGCTACACCTTC. It is translated as CASSLGLLEPRNVGYTF.

V is TRBV30 and J is TRBJ1-1; 8 nucleotides align to TRBD1. V lost 1 base, J lost 6 bases, and 4 bases stayed unmatched. Looked up from germline, CDR1 is GTSNPN and CDR2 is SVGIG (reference sequence). The CDR3 has 13 residues. In nucleotides, the CDR3 is TGTGCCTGGAGTGCACTACAGGGGGCTGAAGCTTTCTTT. Amino acid sequence: CAWSALQGAEAFF. Full variable domain (missing parts from reference TRBV30 and TRBJ1-1): SQTIHQWPATLVQPVGSPLSLECTVEGTSNPNLYWYRQAAGRGLQLLFYSVGIGQISSEVPQNLSASRPQDRQFILSSKKLLLSDSGFYLCAWSALQGAEAFFGQGTRLTVV.

The V call is TRBV7-9, the J call TRBJ2-3; 7 bases are a match to TRBD2. Trimming at V came to 5 bases and at J to 2 bases, leaving 13 bases not matched to a gene. The length of the CDR3 is 17 residues. Germline V lookup: CDR1 SEHNR, CDR2 FQNEAQ (reference sequence). The CDR3 DNA reads TGTGCCAGCAGCCCTTCTCGGAGGGGACTATACACAGATACGCAGTATTTT. Amino acids: CASSPSRRGLYTDTQYF.

The chain carries TRBV25-1 and TRBJ1-5; D gene uncertain. The CDR3 has 14 residues. Germline loops: CDR1 MGHDK, CDR2 SYGVNS. Trimming cost V 5 bases and J 3 bases, with 11 bases left between them. CDR3 DNA: TGTGCCAGCAGTCCCCCCGGATTCAATCAGCCCCAGCATTTT. The encoded protein is CASSPPGFNQPQHF.

The V and J genes are TRBV27 and TRBJ1-2, with 7 bases identical to TRBD1. The J segment lost 8 bases and the V segment lost 6 bases, leaving 6 bases of the junction unmatched. From germline, CDR1 is MNHEY and CDR2 SMNVEV (reference sequence). This CDR3 has 12 amino acids. This chain's CDR3 is CASSNQGVGYTF. Written as DNA, the CDR3 is TGTGCCAGCAGCAATCAGGGGGTCGGCTACACCTTC.

The CDR3 here is CASSAGGSPGNQPQHF. The CDR3 coding sequence is TGTGCCAGTAGTGCGGGAGGAAGCCCAGGAAATCAGCCCCAGCATTTT. This chain links TRBV19 with TRBJ1-5; D gene uncertain. Deletions cut 5 bases from V and 4 bases from J, with 18 bases between. CDR1 is LNHDA and CDR2 is SQIVND in the germline V gene (reference sequence). This CDR3 has 16 amino acids.

The rearrangement links TRBV11-2 to TRBJ2-1, with 9 bases matching TRBD2. CDR1 is SGHAT, CDR2 FQNNGV, per germline. Trimming took 1 base from V and 4 from J; bases not matched to a gene: 2. There are 15 residues in the CDR3. This CDR3 reads CASSLGSGGYNEQFF. The CDR3 DNA follows: TGTGCCAGCAGCTTAGGAAGCGGGGGGTACAATGAGCAGTTCTTC.

This clonotype came up once. The chain carries TRBV7-8 and TRBJ2-3, with TRBD2 identical over 11 bases. The ends lost 1 base at V and 0 bases at J; junction bases unmatched: 6. Germline V lookup: CDR1 SGHVS, CDR2 FQNEAQ. The CDR3 is 18 residues long. DNA for the CDR3: TGTGCCAGCAGCTTAGGGGCTAGCGGGAGGACTAGCACAGATACGCAGTATTTT. Its protein product is CASSLGASGRTSTDTQYF.